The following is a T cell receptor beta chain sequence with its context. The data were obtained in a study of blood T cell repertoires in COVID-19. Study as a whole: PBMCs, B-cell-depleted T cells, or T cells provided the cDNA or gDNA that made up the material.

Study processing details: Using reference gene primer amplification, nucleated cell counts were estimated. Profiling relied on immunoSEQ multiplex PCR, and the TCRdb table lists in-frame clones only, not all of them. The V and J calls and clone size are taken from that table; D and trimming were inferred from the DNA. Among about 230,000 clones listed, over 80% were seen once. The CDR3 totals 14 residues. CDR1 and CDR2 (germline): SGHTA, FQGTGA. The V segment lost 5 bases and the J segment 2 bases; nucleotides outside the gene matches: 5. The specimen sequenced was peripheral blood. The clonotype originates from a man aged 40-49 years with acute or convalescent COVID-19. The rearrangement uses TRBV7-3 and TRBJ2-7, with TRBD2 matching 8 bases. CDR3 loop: CASSPRGGPYEQYF. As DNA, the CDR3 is TGTGCCAGCAGCCCCCGGGGGGGCCCCTACGAGCAGTACTTC.